This entry is about one T cell receptor (beta chain). No antigen is known for it. Base-call qualities are not available, and no considerably larger clone is one nucleotide away. Explained via the paper, the treatment or condition label denotes: allogeneic hematopoietic cell transplantation with graft depleted of TCRalphabeta T cells and CD19 B cells. TCRalphabeta/CD19-depleted allogeneic hematopoietic cell grafts were given to the transplant recipients, all of whom were children. These data are taken from a study of T-cell reconstitution after alpha-beta-depleted transplantation in children (dated by TCRdb to about 2016). In the study overall: T-cell immune reconstitution after TCRalphabeta/CD19-depleted allogeneic hematopoietic cell transplantation in children was quantitatively tracked in the study by means of TCR repertoire profiling. What the study reported, not specific to this receptor: In some patients, high TCRbeta diversity at day 60 was attributed to recipient T cells and intrathymic progenitors that had survived conditioning. About two months after transplant, the apparently early recovery of alphabetaT-cell counts reportedly depended on just several hundred clones that had expanded rapidly and came from non-depleted graft cells. Over subsequent months, a decline in hyperexpanded clone frequencies was noted, and after one year, T-cell counts and TCRbeta diversity were mostly ascribed to newly produced T cells.

Library generation was performed with PCR. TCRdb names Illumina HiSeq 2500 as the instrument used. Molecular barcoding was employed in the preparation of TCR libraries, with unique molecular identifiers being used to normalize TCRbeta repertoire quantification. The public reads were reanalyzed by TCRdb: fastp trimming at Q25, MiXCR alignment, in-frame beta chains only. One record per CDR3 amino acid sequence lists the most common genes and DNA. The sample yields about 240,000 distinct CDR3 sequences; 25% were counted once. In total, the top ten clones hold 2.6% of the sample. V is cut by 3 bases and J by 0 bases, and the space between the germline ends is 12 bases. CDR1 and CDR2, looked up from the germline V gene, are WSHSY and SAAADI. The CDR3 measures 15 amino acids from cysteine to phenylalanine. Of the read, only the CDR3 DNA is kept; its 45 bases are in frame from base 1.

The receptor's source is a girl aged 2 to 9 with Fanconi anemia, due to receive a stem cell transplant. Rearrangement joined TRBV10-2 to TRBJ2-7, with a tentative D gene TRBD2 over 7 matching bases. This material consisted of PBMCs, taken before TCRalphabeta/CD19-depleted stem cell transplant. For the CDR3, the sequence is CASSDWGGNSYEQYF. The DNA sequence is given as TGCGCCAGCAGTGATTGGGGGGGCAACTCCTACGAGCAGTACTTC.